The TCR beta chain under discussion was sequenced for a study of cytomegalovirus exposure and HLA in healthy donors. In the PCR, 60 Vbeta and 13 Jbeta primers were used. Sequencing used immunoSEQ multiplex PCR; TCRdb keeps in-frame clones, though not all of them. The sample consists of some 110,000 clones, about 76% of them appearing once. Material: PBMCs. The sequence was collected from a man aged 30 to 45 in good health and CMV-seropositive.

The CDR3 nucleotides are TGTGCCAGCAGTCCTAATAGCCGGGGGGGCCTCCCCAATGAGCAGTTCTTC. Its translation: CASSPNSRGGLPNEQFF. J is TRBJ2-1 and V is TRBV27; TRBD2 matches at 8 bases. CDR3 size: 17 residues. From germline, CDR1 is MNHEY and CDR2 SMNVEV (reference sequence). V lost 5 bases, J lost 6 bases, and 15 bases stayed unmatched.